Listed below are T cell receptor beta chains from one sample, sequenced in a study of HIV-infected children after antiretroviral therapy interruption. One entry per CDR3 protein, called by TCRdb with MiXCR from the 3' RACE reads. The sample records over 15,000 distinct CDR3 sequences, approximately 3% being singletons. The specimen comprised CD45RA+ CD4+ T cells from PBMCs, sampled from a donor given antiretroviral therapy, either interrupted or continuous. The receptor source for this set is a child younger than 18 with HIV. Each CDR3 is given with its conserved first and last residue. A D gene is named only where the DNA matches it firmly. The size of a clone is reported for some rows only, either as once, few or many, or as a class for expanded clones.

>TRBV6-6|-|many|TRBJ2-7
TGTGCCAGCAGCCCCCGGGGGCCGGGTGAGCAGTACTTC
CASSPRGPGEQYF
>TRBV27|-|many|TRBJ1-6
TGTGCCAGCAGGAGGGCATCTCCTCCCCTCCACTTT
CASRRASPPLHF
>TRBV9|-|many|TRBJ2-1
TGTGCCAGCAGCGTTGAACGGTGGAATGAGCAGTTCTTC
CASSVERWNEQFF
>TRBV7-9|-|-|TRBJ2-1
TGTGCCAGCCGGCCGCAGGAGCATGAGCAGTTCTTC
CASRPQEHEQFF
>TRBV6-6|-|many|TRBJ1-1
TGTGCCAGCAGGGTAGGGGACACTGAAGCTTTCTTT
CASRVGDTEAFF
>TRBV11-2|-|many|TRBJ2-5
TGTGCCAGCAGCCCATCCTATTGGGAGACCCAGTACTTC
CASSPSYWETQYF
>TRBV6-8|-|many|TRBJ2-4
TGTGCCAGCAGGGCTTCAGCCAAAAACATTCAGTACTTC
CASRASAKNIQYF
>TRBV29-1|-|many|TRBJ1-1
TGCAGCGTTGTTTGGGTGAACACTGAAGCTTTCTTT
CSVVWVNTEAFF
>TRBV28|TRBD1|many|TRBJ2-3
TGTGCCAGCAGTGCATGGACAGGGAGCACAGATACGCAGTATTTT
CASSAWTGSTDTQYF
>TRBV6-1|TRBD2|many|TRBJ2-5
TGTGCCAGCACCTTATCCGGGGGGGACGTTGGGGACCAGTACTTC
CASTLSGGDVGDQYF
>TRBV28|TRBD1|many|TRBJ1-1
TGTGCTAGCCCAGGGGGCGACACAGAAGTCTTCTTT
CASPGGDTEVFF
>TRBV7-9|-|many|TRBJ2-3
TGTGCCAGCAGCTCATATGGGGGGACCACAGATACGCAGTATTTT
CASSSYGGTTDTQYF
>TRBV28|TRBD1|few|TRBJ1-5
TGTGCCAGCAAAGAAAGGGGGCGAGAAGGCAATCAGCCCCAGCATTTT
CASKERGREGNQPQHF
>TRBV5-1|-|many|TRBJ2-3
TGCGCCAGCAGCTTAGAAAGGGATGGCGATACGCAGTATTTT
CASSLERDGDTQYF
>TRBV18|-|few|TRBJ1-1
TGTGCCAGCTCCCCCTGGACAGCGAACACTGAAGCTTTCTTT
CASSPWTANTEAFF